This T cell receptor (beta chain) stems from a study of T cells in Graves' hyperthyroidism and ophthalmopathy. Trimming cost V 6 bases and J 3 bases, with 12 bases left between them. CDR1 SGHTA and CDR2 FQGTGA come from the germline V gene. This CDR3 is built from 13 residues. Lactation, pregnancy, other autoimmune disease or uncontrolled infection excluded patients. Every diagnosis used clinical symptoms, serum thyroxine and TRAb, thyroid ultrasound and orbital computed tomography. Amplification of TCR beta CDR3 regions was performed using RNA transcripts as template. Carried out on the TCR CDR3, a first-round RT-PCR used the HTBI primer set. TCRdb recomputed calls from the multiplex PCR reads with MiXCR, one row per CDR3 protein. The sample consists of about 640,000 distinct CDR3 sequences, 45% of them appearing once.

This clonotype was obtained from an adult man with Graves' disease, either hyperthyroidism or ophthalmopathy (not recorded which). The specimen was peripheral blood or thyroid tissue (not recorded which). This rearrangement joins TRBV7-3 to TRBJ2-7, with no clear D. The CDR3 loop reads CASSEWVSYEQYF. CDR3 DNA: TGTGCCAGCAGTGAATGGGTTAGCTACGAGCAGTACTTC. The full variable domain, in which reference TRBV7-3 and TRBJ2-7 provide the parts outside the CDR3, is GAGVSQTPSNKVTEKGKYVELRCDPISGHTALYWYRQSLGQGPEFLIYFQGTGAADDSGLPNDRFFAVRPEGSVSTLKIQRTERGDSAVYLCASSEWVSYEQYFGPGTRLTVT.